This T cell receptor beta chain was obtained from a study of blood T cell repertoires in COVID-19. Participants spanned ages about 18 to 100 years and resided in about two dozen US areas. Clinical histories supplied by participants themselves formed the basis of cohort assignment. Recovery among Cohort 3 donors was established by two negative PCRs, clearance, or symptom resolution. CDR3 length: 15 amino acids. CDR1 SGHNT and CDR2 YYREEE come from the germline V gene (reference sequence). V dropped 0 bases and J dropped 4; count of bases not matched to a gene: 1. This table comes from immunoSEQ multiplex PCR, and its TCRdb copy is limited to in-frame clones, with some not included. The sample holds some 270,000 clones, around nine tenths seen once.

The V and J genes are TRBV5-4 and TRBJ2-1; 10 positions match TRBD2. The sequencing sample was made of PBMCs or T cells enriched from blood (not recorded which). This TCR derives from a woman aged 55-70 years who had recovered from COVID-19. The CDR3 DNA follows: TGTGCCAGCAGCTTGGAGCGGGAGGGGTACAATGAGCAGTTCTTC. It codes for CASSLEREGYNEQFF. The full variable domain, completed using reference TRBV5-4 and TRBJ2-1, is ETGVTQSPTHLIKTRGQQVTLRCSSQSGHNTVSWYQQALGQGPQFIFQYYREEENGRGNFPPRFSGLQFPNYSSELNVNALELDDSALYLCASSLEREGYNEQFFGPGTRLTVL.